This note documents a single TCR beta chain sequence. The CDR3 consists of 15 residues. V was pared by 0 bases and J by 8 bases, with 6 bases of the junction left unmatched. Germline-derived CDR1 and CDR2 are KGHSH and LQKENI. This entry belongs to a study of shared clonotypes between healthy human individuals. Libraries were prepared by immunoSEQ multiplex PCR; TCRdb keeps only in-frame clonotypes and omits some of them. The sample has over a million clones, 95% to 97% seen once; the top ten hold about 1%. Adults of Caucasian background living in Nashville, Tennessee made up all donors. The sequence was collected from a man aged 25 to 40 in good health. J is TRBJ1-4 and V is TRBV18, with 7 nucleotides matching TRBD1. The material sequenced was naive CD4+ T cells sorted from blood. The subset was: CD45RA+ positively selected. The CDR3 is CASSPPAGGLEKLFF. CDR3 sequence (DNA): TGTGCCAGCTCACCACCGGCAGGGGGGCTGGAAAAACTGTTTTTT.